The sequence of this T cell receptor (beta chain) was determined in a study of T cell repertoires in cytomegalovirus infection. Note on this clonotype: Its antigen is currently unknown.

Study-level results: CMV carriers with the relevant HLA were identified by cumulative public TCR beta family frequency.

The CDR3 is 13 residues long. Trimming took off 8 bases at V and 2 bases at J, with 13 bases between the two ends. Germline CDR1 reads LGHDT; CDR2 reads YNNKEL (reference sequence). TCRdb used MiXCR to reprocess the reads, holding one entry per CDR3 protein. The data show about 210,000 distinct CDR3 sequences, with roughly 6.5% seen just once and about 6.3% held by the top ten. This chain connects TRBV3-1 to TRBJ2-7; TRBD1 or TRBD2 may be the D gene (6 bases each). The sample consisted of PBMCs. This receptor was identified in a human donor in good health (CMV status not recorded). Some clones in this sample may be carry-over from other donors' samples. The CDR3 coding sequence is TGTGCCAGCCGAGGGGGGTCGACCTACGAGCAGTACTTC. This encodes CASRGGSTYEQYF.